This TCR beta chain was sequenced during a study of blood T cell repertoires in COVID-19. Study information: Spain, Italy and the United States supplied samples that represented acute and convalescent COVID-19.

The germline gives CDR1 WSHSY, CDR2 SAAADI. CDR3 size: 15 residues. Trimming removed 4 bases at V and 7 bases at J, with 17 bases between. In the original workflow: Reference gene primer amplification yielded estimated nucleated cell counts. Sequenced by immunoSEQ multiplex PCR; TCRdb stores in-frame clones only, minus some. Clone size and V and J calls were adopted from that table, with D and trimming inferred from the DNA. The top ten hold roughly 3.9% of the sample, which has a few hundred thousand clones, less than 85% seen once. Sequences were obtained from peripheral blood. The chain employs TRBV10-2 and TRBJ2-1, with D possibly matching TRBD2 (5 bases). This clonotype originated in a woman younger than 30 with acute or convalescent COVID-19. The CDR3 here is CASSAGGGVVNEQFF. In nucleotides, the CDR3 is TGCGCCAGCAGTGCAGGAGGAGGCGTCGTGAATGAGCAGTTCTTC.